A few counts support the clone carrying this TCR beta chain. Its target is unknown. The entirety of the isolated RNA underwent reverse transcription, so expressed TCRB transcripts were sequenced. The repertoire was sequenced with immunoSEQ multiplex PCR; TCRdb's copy has only in-frame clones and lacks some. The sample carries roughly 150,000 clones, over 55% recorded once. This sample was included in a study of beta chain features in type 1 diabetes. CDR3 size: 16 residues. The V gene lost 0 bases and the J gene lost 6 bases, with 17 bases spanning the gap. Germline CDR1 and CDR2: MGHDK and SYGVNS. Study-wide results and limits: A pattern of fewer insertions and more deletions at VDJ junctions was seen in type 1 diabetes patients. The study found moderately but significantly shorter TCRB CDR3s in all four CD4+ subsets of Type 1 diabetes patients.

The sequence came from a young man with type 1 diabetes. Sequencing used naive CD4+ T cells from blood. V is TRBV25-1 and J is TRBJ1-2, with D uncertain. The CDR3 sequence is CASSEYLGIGAHGYTF. DNA of the CDR3: TGTGCCAGCAGTGAATATCTGGGAATAGGAGCTCATGGCTACACCTTC.